The text below deals with one T cell receptor (beta chain). Its target is not known. Treatment given: oral pan-JAK inhibitor, 5-10 mg twice daily. This sample stems from a study of CD8+ T cells in alopecia areata. Study results and limitations: Many expanded lesional clones remained in scalp and blood on tofacitinib.

The sequencing template was cDNA reverse transcribed from extracted RNA. TCRdb keeps only in-frame clones here, not all; method: immunoSEQ multiplex PCR. Of 110,000 to 150,000 clones listed, nearly 55% are singletons. This specimen consisted of CD8+ T cells sorted from blood, obtained at week 4, from a patient treated with tofacitinib. The receptor's source is a human donor with alopecia areata.

DNA of the CDR3: TGTGCCAGCAGTGAACTCGACAGTCCCCATGGCTACACCTTC. Protein product: CASSELDSPHGYTF. The chain couples TRBV2 to TRBJ1-2; a weak D match, TRBD1 (5 bases). The CDR3 has 14 amino acids. Germline CDR1 SNHLY, CDR2 FYNNEI. V lost 2 bases and J lost 6, with 13 bases in between. Together with reference TRBV2 and TRBJ1-2, the CDR3 gives the full variable domain: EPEVTQTPSHQVTQMGQEVILRCVPISNHLYFYWYRQILGQKVEFLVSFYNNEISEKSEIFDDQFSVERPDGSNFTLKIRSTKLEDSAMYFCASSELDSPHGYTFGSGTRLTVV.